One and the same sample provided the 27 T cell receptor beta chains below, sequenced in a study of shared clonotypes between healthy human individuals. The protocol was immunoSEQ multiplex PCR, while the TCRdb copy is restricted to in-frame clones and leaves out a portion. The sample consists of more than 2 million clones, 85% to 95% of them appearing once. The sequencing input was naive CD4+ T cells sorted from blood. Subset: CD45RA+ positively selected. These receptors all come from a man aged 18 to 30 in good health.

V and J are TRBV30 and TRBJ2-7; D not certain. This CDR3 region has 11 residues. From germline, CDR1 is GTSNPN and CDR2 SVGIG (reference sequence). Here the CDR3 reads CASGSYYEQYF. The CDR3 DNA reads as TGTGCTTCCGGGTCTTACTACGAGCAGTACTTC.

The chain employs TRBV10-3 and TRBJ2-3; 9 nucleotides line up with TRBD2. Trimming removed 6 bases from V and 3 bases from J; junction bases left unmatched: 7. This CDR3 spans 15 amino acids. Germline V gene sequence: CDR1 ENHRY, CDR2 SYGVKD. The CDR3 region is CAIRGAGGLTDTQYF. CDR3 nucleotide sequence: TGTGCCATCAGGGGAGCGGGAGGTTTGACAGATACGCAGTATTTT.

CDR3 in DNA: TGCGCCAGCAGCGTAGGCACAGGGACCAATAATTCACCCCTCCACTTT. It translates to CASSVGTGTNNSPLHF. This rearrangement joins TRBV5-1 to TRBJ1-6; the D gene is possibly TRBD1 (6 bases). The V end lost 4 bases, the J end lost 5 bases, and 16 bases lay between the germline ends. The germline V gene encodes CDR1 SGHRS and CDR2 YFSETQ. This CDR3 has 16 residues.

The chain employs TRBV6-1 and TRBJ1-2, with D unclear. Germline CDR1 MNHNS, CDR2 SASEGT. Trimming took off 3 bases at V and 1 base at J, with 9 bases between the two ends. This CDR3 spans 14 amino acids. CDR3 DNA sequence: TGTGCCAGCAGTGACCCCGGGAATAACTATGGCTACACCTTC. This translates into CASSDPGNNYGYTF.

This clone was detected a few times. The J gene is TRBJ2-7, the V gene TRBV27, with 8 positions matching TRBD1. There are 15 residues in the CDR3. Germline CDR1 is MNHEY and CDR2 is SMNVEV (reference sequence). V shed 4 bases, J shed 2 bases, and the junction held 7 bases outside the gene matches. CDR3 DNA sequence: TGTGCCAGCAGTTCCTCAGGGGGCATCACCTACGAGCAGTACTTC. It codes for CASSSSGGITYEQYF.

The chain is built from TRBV5-1 and TRBJ2-2; D is perhaps TRBD2 (5 bases). Trimming took 4 bases from V and 6 from J, leaving 16 bases between them. Germline V gene sequence: CDR1 SGHRS, CDR2 YFSETQ. The CDR3 totals 15 residues. DNA for the CDR3: TGCGCCAGCAGCCAAGGGAGCGAGTTGGCCGGGGAGCTGTTTTTT. Translation: CASSQGSELAGELFF.

On this clone itself: The same CDR3 also results from other DNA sequences found in this sample. The chain carries TRBV5-1 and TRBJ1-2; D gene uncertain. Germline lookup yields CDR1 SGHRS and CDR2 YFSETQ. This CDR3 has 13 residues. Trimming took 0 bases from V and 4 from J, leaving 7 bases between them. The DNA for the CDR3 is TGCGCCAGCAGCTTGGGGCAGAGCTATGGCTACACCTTC. Its protein product is CASSLGQSYGYTF.

The chain carries TRBV11-2 and TRBJ2-7; D is possibly TRBD2 (7 bases). CDR3 length: 15 amino acids. V was clipped by 5 bases and J by 0 bases, with 14 bases between them. Germline V gives CDR1 SGHAT, CDR2 FQNNGV. CDR3 amino acids: CASSDYRGASYEQYF. In nucleotides, the CDR3 is TGTGCCAGCAGCGATTACCGGGGGGCCTCCTACGAGCAGTACTTC. Using reference TRBV11-2 and TRBJ2-7 for the parts outside the CDR3, the full variable domain is EAGVAQSPRYKIIEKRQSVAFWCNPISGHATLYWYQQILGQGPKLLIQFQNNGVVDDSQLPKDRFSAERLKGVDSTLKIQPAKLEDSAVYLCASSDYRGASYEQYFGPGTRLTVT.

This chain links TRBV7-2 with TRBJ2-3; unclear D gene. V was cut by 5 bases and J by 1 base, with 13 bases left in between. Germline lookup yields CDR1 SGHTA and CDR2 FQGNSA. This CDR3 region has 15 residues. The CDR3 DNA sequence: TGTGCCAGCAGCCGGAATCCTTCCGGCACAGATACGCAGTATTTT. It is translated as CASSRNPSGTDTQYF.

The count of this clone is one. The chain employs TRBV28 and TRBJ1-6, with TRBD1 matching over 11 bases. This CDR3 spans 15 amino acids. In germline, CDR1 is MDHEN, CDR2 SYDVKM. The V gene end was trimmed by 5 bases and the J gene end by 11 bases; junction bases not matched to a gene: 8. CDR3 amino acids: CASSTTGTGGPPLHF. The CDR3 nucleotides are TGTGCCAGCAGTACGACCGGGACAGGGGGTCCACCCCTCCACTTT.

The CDR3 bases are TGTGCCAGTAGGCGGTCAGGGTCGACAGATACGCAGTATTTT. This sequence encodes CASRRSGSTDTQYF. V usage is TRBV19 and J usage is TRBJ2-3; D possibly corresponds to TRBD1 (5 bases). CDR1 and CDR2 (germline): LNHDA, SQIVND (reference sequence). The CDR3 runs 14 residues. V was trimmed by 6 bases and J by 3 bases, leaving 13 bases between them.

The V call is TRBV5-1, the J call TRBJ2-5; TRBD1 aligns across 7 bases. V was clipped by 4 bases and J by 4 bases; unmatched bases: 7. Germline CDR1 reads SGHRS; CDR2 reads YFSETQ. CDR3 length: 14 amino acids. In DNA, the CDR3 is TGCGCCAGCAGCCCTCCACAGGGGACAGAGACCCAGTACTTC. Translation gives CASSPPQGTETQYF. Variable domain in full (rest from reference TRBV5-1 and TRBJ2-5): KAGVTQTPRYLIKTRGQQVTLSCSPISGHRSVSWYQQTPGQGLQFLFEYFSETQRNKGNFPGRFSGRQFSNSRSEMNVSTLELGDSALYLCASSPPQGTETQYFGPGTRLLVL.

The chain couples TRBV4-3 to TRBJ1-4; 7 nucleotides align to TRBD1. With V trimmed by 1 base and J by 3 bases, 8 bases remained unmatched. Germline CDR1 is LGHNA and CDR2 is YSLEER. The CDR3 runs 17 residues. The CDR3 DNA is TGCGCCAGCAGCCAAGGGAATCAGGGGGTGGCTAATGAAAAACTGTTTTTT. Translation: CASSQGNQGVANEKLFF.

This clone was found once. The CDR3 region is CAISDSEPYGYTF. In nucleotides, the CDR3 is TGTGCCATCAGTGACAGTGAACCCTATGGCTACACCTTC. The rearrangement links TRBV10-3 to TRBJ1-2, with no clear D. V was pared by 3 bases and J by 4 bases, with 9 bases between. The germline CDR1 and CDR2 sequences are ENHRY and SYGVKD. The CDR3 is 13 amino acids.

As regards this clone: Different DNA sequences within this sample yield the same CDR3. The chain combines TRBV2 with TRBJ1-1; 7 bases agree with TRBD1. The CDR3 contains 14 residues. With V trimmed by 5 bases and J by 0 bases, 3 bases remained unmatched. Looked up from germline, CDR1 is SNHLY and CDR2 is FYNNEI. DNA of the CDR3: TGTGCCAGCAGTTCACAGGGGATGAACACTGAAGCTTTCTTT. As protein: CASSSQGMNTEAFF.

CDR3 DNA: TGTGCCAGCAGAAATACAGGGGAGTCTGGAAACACCATATATTTT. Its translation is CASRNTGESGNTIYF. The chain links TRBV27 to TRBJ1-3; 7 bases are a match to TRBD1. CDR1 MNHEY and CDR2 SMNVEV come from the germline V gene (reference sequence). The junction had 6 bases not matched to a gene; V was cut back by 6 bases and J by 1 base. The CDR3 contains 15 residues.

This chain links TRBV6-5 with TRBJ2-5; D not certain. V was cut by 6 bases and J by 5 bases, with 16 bases left in between. The germline V gene has CDR1 MNHEY and CDR2 SVGAGI. The CDR3 runs 14 residues. CDR3: CASSGGRAGETQYF. In DNA, the CDR3 is TGTGCCAGCAGCGGTGGACGGGCTGGGGAGACCCAGTACTTC.

The chain is built from TRBV28 and TRBJ2-5, with no clear D. V was cut by 4 bases and J by 4 bases, with 7 bases left in between. The CDR3 has 12 amino acids. Germline-derived CDR1 and CDR2 are MDHEN and SYDVKM. The CDR3 bases are TGTGCCAGCAGTTGGATTGGAGAGACCCAGTACTTC. Translated, it gives CASSWIGETQYF.

The chain couples TRBV6-5 to TRBJ1-2; 9 nucleotides agree with TRBD1. This CDR3 comprises 14 residues. Germline-derived CDR1 and CDR2 are MNHEY and SVGAGI. V lost 5 bases to trimming and J lost 7 bases; unmatched junction nucleotides: 8. The CDR3 DNA sequence: TGTGCCAGCAGTCCCCGGGACAGGGTCGCTGGCTACACCTTC. Its translation is CASSPRDRVAGYTF.

This sequence joins TRBV6-6 and TRBJ1-5, with D unclear. Looked up from germline, CDR1 is MNHNY and CDR2 is SVGAGI (reference sequence). This CDR3 has 11 amino acids. Deletions cut 5 bases from V and 6 bases from J, with 5 bases between. The CDR3 sequence is CASSVSQPQHF. Written as DNA, the CDR3 is TGTGCCAGCAGTGTAAGTCAGCCCCAGCATTTT.

The rearrangement uses TRBV30 and TRBJ1-1, with D unclear. The CDR3 is 13 residues long. The ends were cut back, 3 bases at V and 0 bases at J, with 8 bases in the middle. Germline-derived CDR1 and CDR2 are GTSNPN and SVGIG (reference sequence). For the CDR3, the DNA is TGTGCCTGGAGGGATAACATGAACACTGAAGCTTTCTTT. It is translated as CAWRDNMNTEAFF.

The rearrangement joins TRBV7-3 to TRBJ2-7, with a weak D call TRBD1 (6 bases). Germline loops: CDR1 SGHTA, CDR2 FQGTGA. V was shortened by 7 bases and J by 5 bases, with 12 bases between the two germline ends. CDR3 length: 12 amino acids. The DNA for the CDR3 is TGTGCCAGCACACTGGGGACAAACGAGCAGTACTTC. Its protein product is CASTLGTNEQYF. The full variable domain, rest sourced from reference TRBV7-3 and TRBJ2-7, is GAGVSQTPSNKVTEKGKYVELRCDPISGHTALYWYRQSLGQGPEFLIYFQGTGAADDSGLPNDRFFAVRPEGSVSTLKIQRTERGDSAVYLCASTLGTNEQYFGPGTRLTVT.

J is TRBJ2-5 and V is TRBV5-1, with D possibly being TRBD1 or TRBD2 (5 bases each). From germline, CDR1 is SGHRS and CDR2 YFSETQ. The V end was cut by 1 base, the J end by 5 bases, with 15 bases between. CDR3 length: 15 amino acids. The CDR3 nucleotides are TGCGCCAGCAGCTTGAATCTGGGGCAGCGGGAGACCCAGTACTTC. It codes for CASSLNLGQRETQYF.

The chain carries TRBV6-5 and TRBJ1-6; 7 bases line up with TRBD1. The V gene end was trimmed by 7 bases and the J gene end by 9 bases; junction bases not matched to a gene: 12. CDR1 is MNHEY and CDR2 is SVGAGI in the germline V gene. This CDR3 has 15 residues. This CDR3 is CASNRNDRDVSPLHF. The CDR3 region has the DNA TGTGCCAGCAACCGAAATGACAGGGACGTTTCACCCCTCCACTTT.

The gene calls are TRBV6-6 and TRBJ1-1, with D unresolved. V lost 6 bases, J lost 8 bases, and 16 bases lay in between. From germline, CDR1 is MNHNY and CDR2 SVGAGI (reference sequence). The CDR3 is 13 amino acids. The CDR3 is CASRKAVGSEAFF. The CDR3 DNA sequence: TGTGCCAGCAGAAAAGCGGTCGGGTCAGAAGCTTTCTTT.

This clone was counted a single time. One end of the junction varies from germline; a read error may be responsible. This rearrangement joins TRBV6-6 to TRBJ1-1; D might be TRBD1 (5 bases). CDR1 and CDR2 from the germline V gene are MNHNY and SVGAGI (reference sequence). This CDR3 comprises 12 residues. The CDR3 DNA is TGTGCCATCAGTACAGGGAACACTGAAGCTTTCTTT. Translation: CAISTGNTEAFF.

In its sample, this clone was seen once. The rearrangement links TRBV6-1 to TRBJ2-6; D is uncertain. V shed 2 bases and J shed 0 bases, with 14 bases lying between them. Germline loops: CDR1 MNHNS, CDR2 SASEGT. The CDR3 is made up of 18 amino acids. CDR3 sequence (DNA): TGTGCCAGCAGTGAAATGTACACCAGCCTCTCTGGGGCCAACGTCCTGACTTTC. Amino acid sequence: CASSEMYTSLSGANVLTF.